The clone carrying this T cell receptor (beta chain) was observed once. Trimming took 5 bases from V and 7 from J; bases not matched to a gene: 8. The CDR3 covers 14 residues. Germline V gene lookup returns CDR1 SQVTM and CDR2 ANQGSEA. The data stem from a study of blood T cell repertoires in COVID-19. Assignments of participants to cohorts depended upon their own reported clinical history. Profiled with immunoSEQ multiplex PCR; TCRdb holds only in-frame clones, not every one. The table has approximately 180,000 clones, roughly 82% seen once. The chain uses TRBV29-1 and TRBJ2-1; TRBD2 aligns across 10 bases. This TCR came from a woman aged 55-70 years with acute COVID-19. Material for sequencing was PBMCs or T cells enriched from blood (not recorded which). In nucleotides, the CDR3 is TGCAGCGTTTCCCTGACTAGCGGGCCTAATGAGCAGTTCTTC. It is translated as CSVSLTSGPNEQFF.